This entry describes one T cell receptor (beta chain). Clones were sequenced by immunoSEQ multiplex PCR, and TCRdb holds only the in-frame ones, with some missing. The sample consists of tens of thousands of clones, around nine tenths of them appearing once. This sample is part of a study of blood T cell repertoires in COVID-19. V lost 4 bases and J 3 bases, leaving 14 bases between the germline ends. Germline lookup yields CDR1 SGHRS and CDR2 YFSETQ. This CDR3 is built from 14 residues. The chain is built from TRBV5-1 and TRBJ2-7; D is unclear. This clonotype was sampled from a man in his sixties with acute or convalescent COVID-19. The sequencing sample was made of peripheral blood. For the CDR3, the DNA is TGCGCCAGCAGCAGAGATACCGGTGGCTACGAGCAGTACTTC. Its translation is CASSRDTGGYEQYF.